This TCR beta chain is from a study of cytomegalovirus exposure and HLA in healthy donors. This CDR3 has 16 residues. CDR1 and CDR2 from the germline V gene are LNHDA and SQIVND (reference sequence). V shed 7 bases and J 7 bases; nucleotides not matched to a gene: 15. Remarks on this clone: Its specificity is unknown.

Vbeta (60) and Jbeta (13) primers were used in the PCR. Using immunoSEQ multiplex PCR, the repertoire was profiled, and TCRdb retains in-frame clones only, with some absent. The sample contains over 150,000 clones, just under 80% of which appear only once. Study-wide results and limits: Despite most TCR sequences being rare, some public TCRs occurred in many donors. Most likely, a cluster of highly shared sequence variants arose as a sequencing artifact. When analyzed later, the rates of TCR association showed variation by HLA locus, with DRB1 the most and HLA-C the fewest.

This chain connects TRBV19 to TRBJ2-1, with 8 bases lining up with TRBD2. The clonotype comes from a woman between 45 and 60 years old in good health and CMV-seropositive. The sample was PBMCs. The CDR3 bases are TGTGCCAGTACCACCTTAGGCGGGGGGTCCGGGAATGAGCAGTTCTTC. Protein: CASTTLGGGSGNEQFF.